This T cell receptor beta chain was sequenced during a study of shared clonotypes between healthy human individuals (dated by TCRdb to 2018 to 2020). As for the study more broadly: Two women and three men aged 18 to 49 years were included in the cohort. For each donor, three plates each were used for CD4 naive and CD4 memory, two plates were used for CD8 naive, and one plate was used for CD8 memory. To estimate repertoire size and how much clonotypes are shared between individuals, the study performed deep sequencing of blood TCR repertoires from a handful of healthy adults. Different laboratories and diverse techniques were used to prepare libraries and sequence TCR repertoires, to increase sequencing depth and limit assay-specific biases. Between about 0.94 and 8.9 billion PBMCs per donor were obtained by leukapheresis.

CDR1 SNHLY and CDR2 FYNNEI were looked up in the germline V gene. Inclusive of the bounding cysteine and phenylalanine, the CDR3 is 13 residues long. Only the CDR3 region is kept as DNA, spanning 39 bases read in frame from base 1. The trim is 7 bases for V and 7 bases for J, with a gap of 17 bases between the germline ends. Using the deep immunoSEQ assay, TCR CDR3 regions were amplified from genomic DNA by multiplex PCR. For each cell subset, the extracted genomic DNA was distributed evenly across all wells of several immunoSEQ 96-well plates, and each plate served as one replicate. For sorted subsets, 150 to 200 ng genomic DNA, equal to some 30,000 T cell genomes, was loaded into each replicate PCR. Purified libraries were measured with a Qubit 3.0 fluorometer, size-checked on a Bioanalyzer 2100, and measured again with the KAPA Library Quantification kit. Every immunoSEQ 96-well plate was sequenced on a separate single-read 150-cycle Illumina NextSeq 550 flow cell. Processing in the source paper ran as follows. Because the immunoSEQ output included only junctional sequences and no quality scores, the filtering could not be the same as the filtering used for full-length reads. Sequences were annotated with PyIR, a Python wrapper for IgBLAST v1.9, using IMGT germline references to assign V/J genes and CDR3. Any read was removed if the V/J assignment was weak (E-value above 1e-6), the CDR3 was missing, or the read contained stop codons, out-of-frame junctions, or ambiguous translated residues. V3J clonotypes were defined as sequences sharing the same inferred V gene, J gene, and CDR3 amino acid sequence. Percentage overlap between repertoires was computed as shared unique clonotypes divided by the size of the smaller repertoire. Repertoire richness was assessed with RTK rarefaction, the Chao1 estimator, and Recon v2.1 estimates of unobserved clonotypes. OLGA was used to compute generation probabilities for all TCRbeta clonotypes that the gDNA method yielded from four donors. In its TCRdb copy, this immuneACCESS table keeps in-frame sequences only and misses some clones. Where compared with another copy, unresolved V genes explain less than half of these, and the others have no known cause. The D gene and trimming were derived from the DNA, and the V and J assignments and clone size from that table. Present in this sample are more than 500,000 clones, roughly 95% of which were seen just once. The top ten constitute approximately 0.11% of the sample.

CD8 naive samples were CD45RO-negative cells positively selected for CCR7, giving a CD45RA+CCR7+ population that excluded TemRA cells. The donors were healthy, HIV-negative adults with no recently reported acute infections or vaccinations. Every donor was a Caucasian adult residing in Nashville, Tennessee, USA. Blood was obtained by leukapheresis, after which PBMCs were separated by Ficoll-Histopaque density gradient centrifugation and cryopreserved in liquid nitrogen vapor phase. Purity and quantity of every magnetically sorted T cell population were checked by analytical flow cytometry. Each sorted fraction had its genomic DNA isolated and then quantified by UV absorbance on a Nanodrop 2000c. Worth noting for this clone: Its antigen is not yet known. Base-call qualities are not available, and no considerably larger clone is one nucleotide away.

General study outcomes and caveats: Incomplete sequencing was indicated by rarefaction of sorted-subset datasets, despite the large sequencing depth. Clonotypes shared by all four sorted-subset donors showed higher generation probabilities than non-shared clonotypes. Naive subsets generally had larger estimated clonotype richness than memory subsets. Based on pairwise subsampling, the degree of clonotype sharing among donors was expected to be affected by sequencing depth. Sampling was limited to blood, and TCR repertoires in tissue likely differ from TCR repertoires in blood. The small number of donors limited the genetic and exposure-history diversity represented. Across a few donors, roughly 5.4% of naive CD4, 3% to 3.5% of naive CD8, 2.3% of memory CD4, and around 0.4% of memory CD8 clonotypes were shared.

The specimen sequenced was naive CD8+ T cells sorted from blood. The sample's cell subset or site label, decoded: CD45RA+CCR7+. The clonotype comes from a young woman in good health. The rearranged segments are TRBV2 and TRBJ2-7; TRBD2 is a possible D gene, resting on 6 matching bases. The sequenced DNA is TGTGCCAGCACCCCAGGACTATCGTGGGAGCAGTACTTC. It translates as CASTPGLSWEQYF.